These 17 T cell receptor beta chains share one sample of origin, sequenced in a study of PD-L1 blockade in urothelial cancer. Time point noted: pretreatment peripheral blood. Sequencing was performed with immunoSEQ multiplex PCR; in TCRdb, only in-frame clones are kept and a portion is missing. The table shows roughly 100,000 clones, with 70% to 90% occurring only once. The sequences come from PBMCs, collected around atezolizumab (anti-PD-L1) treatment. The source of these receptors is a woman aged 80 or over with urothelial cancer.

V and J are TRBV5-6 and TRBJ1-4, with a weak D call TRBD1 (6 bases). Germline values: CDR1 SGHDT, CDR2 YYEEEE. The CDR3 contains 15 residues. Trimming stripped 2 bases from V and 7 bases from J, with 15 bases between. The CDR3 loop is CASSFQTGGSEKLFF. In DNA, the CDR3 is TGTGCCAGCAGCTTTCAGACAGGCGGAAGTGAAAAACTGTTTTTT.

The J gene is TRBJ2-3, the V gene TRBV6-1; possible D gene TRBD1, 7 bases. V lost 7 bases and J 3 bases, leaving 14 bases between the germline ends. CDR3 size: 14 residues. Looked up from germline, CDR1 is MNHNS and CDR2 is SASEGT. The CDR3 DNA sequence: TGTGCCAGCATGCGGGGACAGACTACAGATACGCAGTATTTT. Its protein product is CASMRGQTTDTQYF.

The chain uses TRBV18 and TRBJ2-5, with TRBD2 matching over 8 bases. This CDR3 is built from 16 residues. J gave up 5 bases and V 3 bases, and 11 bases lay outside the gene matches. Germline V gene sequence: CDR1 KGHSH, CDR2 LQKENI. The CDR3 spells CASSPGLATTRETQYF. CDR3 in DNA: TGTGCCAGCTCACCCGGACTAGCCACGACCAGGGAGACCCAGTACTTC.

This clone came up a few times. This chain connects TRBV5-1 to TRBJ1-1; D is uncertain. CDR3 length: 12 amino acids. The germline V gene has CDR1 SGHRS and CDR2 YFSETQ. Trimming removed 1 base at V and 8 bases at J, with 9 bases between. The CDR3 DNA reads as TGCGCCAGCAGCTTGTCAAGGGAGGAAGCTTTCTTT. This codes for CASSLSREEAFF. The full variable domain, rest sourced from reference TRBV5-1 and TRBJ1-1, is KAGVTQTPRYLIKTRGQQVTLSCSPISGHRSVSWYQQTPGQGLQFLFEYFSETQRNKGNFPGRFSGRQFSNSRSEMNVSTLELGDSALYLCASSLSREEAFFGQGTRLTVV.

The J gene is TRBJ2-7, the V gene TRBV7-6; TRBD1 matches 10 bases. In germline, CDR1 is SGHVS, CDR2 FNYEAQ. V was clipped by 4 bases and J by 7 bases; unmatched bases: 7. The CDR3 is 14 residues long. The CDR3 DNA is TGTGCCAGCAGCTCTGGGACAGGGGCAGGGGAGCAGTACTTC. Translating gives CASSSGTGAGEQYF.

V usage is TRBV28 and J usage is TRBJ1-2; TRBD1 is a possible D gene (5 bases). CDR3 length equals 13 residues. CDR1 is MDHEN, CDR2 SYDVKM, per germline. V was clipped by 9 bases and J by 8 bases, with 19 bases between them. Here the CDR3 reads CASLTGNRGGYTF. The CDR3 coding sequence is TGTGCCAGTCTTACCGGGAACCGGGGGGGCTACACCTTC.

The CDR3 coding sequence is TGTGCCAGTAGTAAACCCTCACAGGCCCGATGGGAAAAACTGTTTTTT. Protein sequence: CASSKPSQARWEKLFF. The V call is TRBV19, the J call TRBJ1-4; TRBD1 is a possible D gene (5 bases). The V and J ends lost 4 bases and 8 bases respectively, with 20 bases between them. This CDR3 comprises 16 residues. CDR1 is LNHDA, CDR2 SQIVND, per germline (reference sequence).

A single count supports this clone. The chain joins TRBV7-2 to TRBJ1-2; TRBD1 agrees at 8 bases. There are 13 residues in the CDR3. CDR1 SGHTA and CDR2 FQGNSA come from the germline V gene. V shed 5 bases, J shed 8 bases, and the junction held 7 bases outside the gene matches. The chain's CDR3 is CASSPRTGKGYTF. The CDR3 coding sequence is TGTGCCAGCAGCCCTAGGACAGGGAAGGGCTACACCTTC.

The chain couples TRBV9 to TRBJ2-1, with D possibly TRBD1 on 5 matching bases. This CDR3 region has 15 residues. Germline V CDR1 and CDR2: SGDLS, YYNGEE. Trimming left V 0 bases short and J 1 base short, with 8 bases between. CDR3: CASSVGGPSYNEQFF. CDR3 sequence (DNA): TGTGCCAGCAGCGTAGGGGGCCCATCCTACAATGAGCAGTTCTTC.

The rearrangement uses TRBV19 and TRBJ2-2, with D maybe TRBD2 (6 bases). With 7 bases removed from V and 3 bases from J, the gap between germline ends came to 12 bases. The CDR3 consists of 14 residues. The germline gives CDR1 LNHDA, CDR2 SQIVND (reference sequence). As DNA, the CDR3 is TGTGCCAGTAACATGGGAGGTGACACCGGGGAGCTGTTTTTT. It is translated as CASNMGGDTGELFF.

The chain recombines TRBV5-1 with TRBJ1-2; no clear D. From germline, CDR1 is SGHRS and CDR2 YFSETQ. The CDR3 has 13 amino acids. Trimming removed 5 bases from V and 1 base from J, with 9 bases in between. CDR3 protein: CASSLTDNYGYTF. Here the CDR3 DNA reads TGCGCCAGCAGTCTGACTGATAACTATGGCTACACCTTC.

V is TRBV5-7 and J is TRBJ2-7, with 10 bases lining up with TRBD1. TRBV5-7 is an open reading frame, and its role is uncertain. V was pared by 3 bases and J by 4 bases, with 4 bases of the junction left unmatched. This CDR3 spans 14 amino acids. The CDR3 DNA is TGTGCCAGCAGCTGGACAGGGGGGAGTTACGAGCAGTACTTC. It encodes CASSWTGGSYEQYF.

CDR3 sequence reads: CASSQGLAIETQYF. The CDR3 region has the DNA TGCGCCAGCAGTCAGGGACTAGCAATAGAGACCCAGTACTTC. J is TRBJ2-5 and V is TRBV10-1; TRBD2 matches 9 bases. The CDR3 covers 14 residues. Germline CDR1 and CDR2: WNHNN and SYGVQD (reference sequence). The V segment lost 5 bases and the J segment 4 bases; nucleotides outside the gene matches: 5.

The V call is TRBV19, the J call TRBJ1-4, with D unresolved. Per germline, CDR1 LNHDA and CDR2 SQIVND (reference sequence). The CDR3 spans 14 residues. V was clipped by 7 bases and J by 8 bases, with 17 bases between them. CDR3 region: CASTPREYEEKLFF. The CDR3 bases are TGTGCCAGTACCCCGAGGGAGTATGAAGAAAAACTGTTTTTT.

The rearrangement joins TRBV29-1 to TRBJ2-5; weak D call: TRBD1 (5 bases). The DNA end favors TRBJ2-7, so the J call may be wrong. Germline CDR1 SQVTM, CDR2 ANQGSEA. This CDR3 is built from 14 residues. CDR3 nucleotides: TGCAGCGTTGAAGAAGGCAGGGAAGGCTACGAGCAGTACTTC. This gives the protein CSVEEGREGYEQYF.

J is TRBJ1-1 and V is TRBV2, with D uncertain. From germline, CDR1 is SNHLY and CDR2 FYNNEI. The germline V and J ends were trimmed by 9 bases and 1 base, with 9 bases remaining between them. The CDR3 runs 12 residues. The CDR3 DNA is TGTGCCAGTACAGTGAGGAACACTGAAGCTTTCTTT. Its protein product is CASTVRNTEAFF. The whole variable domain, filled in from reference TRBV2 and TRBJ1-1, reads EPEVTQTPSHQVTQMGQEVILRCVPISNHLYFYWYRQILGQKVEFLVSFYNNEISEKSEIFDDQFSVERPDGSNFTLKIRSTKLEDSAMYFCASTVRNTEAFFGQGTRLTVV.

The chain uses TRBV6-1 and TRBJ2-3; no clear D. V was cut by 10 bases and J by 1 base, with 12 bases left in between. CDR3 length: 13 residues. CDR1 and CDR2 (germline): MNHNS, SASEGT. CDR3: CAIPSGRTDTQYF. CDR3 coding DNA: TGTGCCATCCCCTCCGGTCGCACAGATACGCAGTATTTT.